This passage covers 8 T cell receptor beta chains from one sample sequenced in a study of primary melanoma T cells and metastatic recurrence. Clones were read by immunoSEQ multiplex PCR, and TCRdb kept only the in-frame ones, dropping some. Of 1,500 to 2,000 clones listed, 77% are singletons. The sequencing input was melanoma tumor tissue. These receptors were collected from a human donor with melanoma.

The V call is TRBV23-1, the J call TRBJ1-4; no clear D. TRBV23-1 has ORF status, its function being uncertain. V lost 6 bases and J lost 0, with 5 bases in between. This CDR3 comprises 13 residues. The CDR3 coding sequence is TGCGCCAGCAGCTTCACAACTAATGAAAAACTGTTTTTT. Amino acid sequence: CASSFTTNEKLFF.

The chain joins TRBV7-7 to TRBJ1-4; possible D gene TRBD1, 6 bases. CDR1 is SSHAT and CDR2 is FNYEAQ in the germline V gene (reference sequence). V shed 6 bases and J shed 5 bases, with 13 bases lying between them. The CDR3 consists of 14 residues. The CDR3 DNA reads TGTGCCAGCAGTACGGGACAAGGGAATGAAAAACTGTTTTTT. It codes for CASSTGQGNEKLFF. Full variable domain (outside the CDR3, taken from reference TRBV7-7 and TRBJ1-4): GAGVSQSPRYKVTKRGQDVTLRCDPISSHATLYWYQQALGQGPEFLTYFNYEAQPDKSGLPSDRFSAERPEGSISTLTIQRTEQRDSAMYRCASSTGQGNEKLFFGSGTQLSVL.

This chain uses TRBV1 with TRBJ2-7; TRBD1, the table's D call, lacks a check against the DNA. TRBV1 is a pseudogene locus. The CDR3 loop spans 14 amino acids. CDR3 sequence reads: CASSPTGGPYEQYF. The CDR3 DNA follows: TGCGCCAGCAGCCCGACAGGGGGCCCCTACGAGCAGTACTTC.

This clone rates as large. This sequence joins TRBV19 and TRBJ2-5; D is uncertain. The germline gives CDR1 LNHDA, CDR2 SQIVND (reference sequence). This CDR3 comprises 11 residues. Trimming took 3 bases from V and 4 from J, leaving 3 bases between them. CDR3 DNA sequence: TGTGCCAGTAGTATGGGAGAGACCCAGTACTTC. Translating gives CASSMGETQYF. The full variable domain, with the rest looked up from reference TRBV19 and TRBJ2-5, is DGGITQSPKYLFRKEGQNVTLSCEQNLNHDAMYWYRQDPGQGLRLIYYSQIVNDFQKGDIAEGYSVSREKKESFPLTVTSAQKNPTAFYLCASSMGETQYFGPGTRLLVL.

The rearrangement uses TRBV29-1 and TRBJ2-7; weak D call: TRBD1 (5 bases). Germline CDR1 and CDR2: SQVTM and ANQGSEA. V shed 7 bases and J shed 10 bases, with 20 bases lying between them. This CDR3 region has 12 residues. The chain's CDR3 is CSAEGQGGEQYF. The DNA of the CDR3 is TGCAGCGCCGAAGGGCAGGGCGGCGAACAGTACTTC.

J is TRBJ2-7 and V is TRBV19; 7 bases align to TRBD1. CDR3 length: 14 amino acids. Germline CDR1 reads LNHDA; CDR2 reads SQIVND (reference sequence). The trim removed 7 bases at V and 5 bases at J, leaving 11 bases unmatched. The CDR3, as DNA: TGTGCCAGTACCCCCGAAACAGGGGCTCACGAGCAGTACTTC. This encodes CASTPETGAHEQYF.

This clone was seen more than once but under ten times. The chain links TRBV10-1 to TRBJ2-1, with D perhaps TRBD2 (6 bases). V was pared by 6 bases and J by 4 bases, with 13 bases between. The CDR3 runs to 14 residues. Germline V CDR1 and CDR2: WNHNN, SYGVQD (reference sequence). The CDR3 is CASSRDGGYNEQFF. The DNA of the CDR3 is TGCGCCAGCAGCCGAGACGGGGGATACAATGAGCAGTTCTTC.

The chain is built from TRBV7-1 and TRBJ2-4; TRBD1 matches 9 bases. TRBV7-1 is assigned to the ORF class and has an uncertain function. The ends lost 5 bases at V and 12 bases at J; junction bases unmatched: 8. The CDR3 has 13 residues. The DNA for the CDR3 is TGTGCCAGCAGCCCGGCGGACAGGGGTAATCAGTACTTC. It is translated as CASSPADRGNQYF.